This T cell receptor beta chain originates from a study of siplizumab effects on memory and regulatory T cells. General observations from the study: Treg-derived clones made up an average of around 70% of mappable alloreactive CD4+ clones with siplizumab and 25% to 30% in controls. Both greater diversity than memory cells and a major contribution to the alloresponse seemed to characterize naive T cells. For siplizumab cultures, the suppressive function of their proliferating Tregs was not confirmed.

After removal of 5 bases from V and 3 bases from J, the junction contained 7 bases not matched to a gene. CDR3 size: 15 residues. Looked up from germline, CDR1 is SGHNT and CDR2 is YYREEE (reference sequence). This clone was recorded once. Its antigen is not known. The data were produced by immunoSEQ multiplex PCR, yet TCRdb's version contains in-frame clones alone and is incomplete. The table has 100,000 or so clones, roughly 90% seen once. This TCR derives from a human donor in good health. The gene calls are TRBV5-4 and TRBJ2-7, with 11 bases fitting TRBD2. The sample was CD4+ T cells sorted from blood. In nucleotides, the CDR3 is TGTGCCAGCAGACCCGGGACTAGCGGTGACTACGAGCAGTACTTC. This sequence encodes CASRPGTSGDYEQYF.